These 14 T cell receptor beta chains share one sample of origin, sequenced in a study of identical twins. Each CDR3 protein is one row after TCRdb ran MiXCR on the 5' RACE reads. The profile shows more than 400,000 distinct CDR3 sequences, approximately 16% of them singletons. The sample also formed part of further work on yellow fever vaccine responses in identical twins.

The material sequenced was CD4+ T cells sorted from blood. These TCRs come from a woman aged 18-30 years in good health.

The rearrangement links TRBV29-1 to TRBJ2-5; 7 nucleotides line up with TRBD1. Germline V gene data show CDR1 as SQVTM and CDR2 as ANQGSEA. The J segment lost 2 bases and the V segment lost 7 bases, leaving 7 bases of the junction unmatched. This CDR3 contains 13 residues. CDR3 DNA sequence: TGCAGCGGGCAGAGGACAGGTCAAGAGACCCAGTACTTC. Its protein is CSGQRTGQETQYF.

The V and J genes are TRBV12-3 or TRBV12-4 and TRBJ1-2; D perhaps matches TRBD1 (5 bases). The CDR3 loop spans 15 amino acids. The V end lost 4 bases, the J end lost 2 bases, and 14 bases lay between the germline ends. In DNA, the CDR3 is TGTGCCAGCAGTTGGGGACTTTCCCTAAACTATGGCTACACCTTC. This codes for CASSWGLSLNYGYTF.

This clonotype came up a few times. This CDR3 is CAISAAGPNTGELFF. The CDR3 DNA follows: TGTGCCATCAGTGCGGCAGGGCCGAACACCGGGGAGCTGTTTTTT. V usage is TRBV10-3 and J usage is TRBJ2-2; the D gene is possibly TRBD1 (5 bases). Trimming removed 4 bases at V and 0 bases at J, with 9 bases between. Germline V gene sequence: CDR1 ENHRY, CDR2 SYGVKD. The CDR3 is 15 amino acids.

This clonotype was counted at least ten times. The chain uses TRBV28 and TRBJ1-1; TRBD1 matches 8 bases. Germline lookup yields CDR1 MDHEN and CDR2 SYDVKM. The CDR3 runs 13 residues. J gave up 11 bases and V 6 bases, and 11 bases lay outside the gene matches. In nucleotides, the CDR3 is TGTGCCAGCAGCCGGGCGACAGGGGTTGTGGCTTTCTTT. Amino acids: CASSRATGVVAFF.

The V gene is TRBV27, the J gene TRBJ1-2; D unclear. The germline V gene encodes CDR1 MNHEY and CDR2 SMNVEV (reference sequence). CDR3 length: 14 residues. The V end lost 7 bases, the J end lost 0 bases, and 12 bases lay between the germline ends. The CDR3 nucleotides are TGTGCCAGCACCCCCAAGGGAGCTAACTATGGCTACACCTTC. Protein sequence: CASTPKGANYGYTF.

The sample holds a few counts of this clonotype. The CDR3 DNA is TGTGCCAGCAGTGAAGAGGGGGAGGGGACTGAAGCTTTCTTT. It codes for CASSEEGEGTEAFF. The chain uses TRBV2 and TRBJ1-1, with TRBD1 as a possible D gene (6 bases). This CDR3 region has 14 residues. V was shortened by 1 base and J by 5 bases, with 11 bases between the two germline ends. Per germline, CDR1 SNHLY and CDR2 FYNNEI.

This clonotype showed up many times. The rearrangement links TRBV12-3 or TRBV12-4 to TRBJ2-1; D is ambiguous. The CDR3 covers 16 residues. V was clipped by 2 bases and J by 10 bases, with 21 bases between them. The CDR3 region has the DNA TGTGCCAGCAGTTTAAGCCAGCTCAATACCGAGGCGGAGCAGTTCTTC. It is translated as CASSLSQLNTEAEQFF.

The chain joins TRBV12-3 or TRBV12-4 to TRBJ2-1; possibly TRBD2 for D (7 bases). V dropped 3 bases and J dropped 10 bases, with 16 bases sitting between them. This CDR3 is 14 amino acids long. CDR3 loop: CASSFVGGAQEQFF. As DNA, the CDR3 is TGTGCCAGCAGTTTCGTGGGGGGGGCACAAGAGCAGTTCTTC.

The chain combines TRBV24-1 with TRBJ2-3; D call uncertain. The germline V gene has CDR1 KGHDR and CDR2 SFDVKD. Trimming left V 2 bases short and J 3 bases short, with 8 bases between. This CDR3 comprises 14 residues. This CDR3 is CATSDYLRTDTQYF. CDR3 nucleotides: TGTGCCACCAGTGATTACTTGCGGACAGATACGCAGTATTTT.

The genes are TRBV20-1 and TRBJ2-5; D is ambiguous. The CDR3 extends over 16 amino acids. V lost 2 bases to trimming and J lost 1 base, with 17 bases between them. Germline CDR1 reads DFQATT; CDR2 reads SNEGSKA (reference sequence). The CDR3 DNA sequence: TGCAGTGCTAGACCCCCTAGATTTCAAGCCCAAGAGACCCAGTACTTC. Protein product: CSARPPRFQAQETQYF.

This clonotype was seen many times. J is TRBJ2-2 and V is TRBV29-1; 7 bases fit TRBD1. This CDR3 region has 14 residues. Germline assignment: CDR1 SQVTM and CDR2 ANQGSEA. V dropped 4 bases and J dropped 2; count of bases not matched to a gene: 4. The CDR3 is CSVGRTGNTGELFF. The CDR3 bases are TGCAGCGTTGGGAGGACAGGAAACACCGGGGAGCTGTTTTTT.

In its sample, this clonotype was seen a few times. This sequence joins TRBV29-1 and TRBJ2-2; weak D call: TRBD2 (6 bases). CDR3 length equals 14 residues. CDR1 and CDR2 (germline): SQVTM, ANQGSEA. Between the trimmed V and J ends, which lost 6 bases and 3 bases, there was a span of 14 bases. Here the CDR3 DNA reads TGCAGCGTCGGAGGAGGGTGGGACACCGGGGAGCTGTTTTTT. Translating it yields CSVGGGWDTGELFF.

J is TRBJ2-3 and V is TRBV3-1; 15 nucleotides line up with TRBD2. V lost 3 bases, J lost 6 bases, and 4 bases stayed unmatched. Germline CDR1 is LGHDT and CDR2 is YNNKEL (reference sequence). This CDR3 spans 16 amino acids. The CDR3 protein is CASSQGLAGGQDTQYF. The CDR3 DNA is TGTGCCAGCAGCCAGGGACTAGCGGGAGGACAGGATACGCAGTATTTT.

This chain links TRBV7-7 with TRBJ2-6; 12 bases match TRBD2. This CDR3 contains 17 residues. The germline gives CDR1 SSHAT, CDR2 FNYEAQ (reference sequence). The V segment lost 6 bases and the J segment 0 bases; nucleotides outside the gene matches: 3. CDR3 protein: CASSSLAGGSGANVLTF. CDR3 sequence (DNA): TGTGCCAGCAGTTCACTAGCGGGAGGCTCTGGGGCCAACGTCCTGACTTTC.